Listed below are T cell receptor beta chains from one sample, sequenced in a study of T cell clones after liver transplantation. TCRdb's copy holds only in-frame clones and misses some; the assay was immunoSEQ multiplex PCR. Among around 100,000 clones listed, about 88% were seen once. The sample was CD4+ T cells from blood, taken around 44 months after liver transplant. Source of these receptors: a human patient who received a liver transplant. Certain T cells may be donor cells from the graft. Both conserved end residues are part of each CDR3. D genes are given only for firm matches. Clone size appears in some rows only: once, few, many, or a class for an expanded clone.

length: 14; D: TRBD2; J: TRBJ2-5; size: NA; V: TRBV5-1; CDR3: CASSPAGGRETQYF; DNA: TGCGCCAGCAGCCCCGCGGGAGGGCGGGAGACCCAGTACTTC
length: 11; D: NA; J: TRBJ2-1; size: NA; V: TRBV7-6; CDR3: CASSVYNEQFF; DNA: TGTGCCAGCAGCGTATACAATGAGCAGTTCTTC
length: 15; D: NA; J: TRBJ2-1; size: NA; V: TRBV5-5; CDR3: CASSLVGEAYNEQFF; DNA: TGTGCCAGCAGCTTGGTAGGGGAAGCCTACAATGAGCAGTTCTTC
length: 13; D: NA; J: TRBJ1-1; size: NA; V: TRBV7-2; CDR3: CASSLRQNTEAFF; DNA: TGTGCCAGCAGCCTACGACAGAACACTGAAGCTTTCTTT
length: 12; D: NA; J: TRBJ1-1; size: once; V: TRBV29-1; CDR3: CSADFLNTEAFF; DNA: TGCAGCGCAGACTTTTTGAACACTGAAGCTTTCTTT
length: 15; D: NA; J: TRBJ2-1; size: NA; V: TRBV11-3; CDR3: CASSLGRGTGNEQFF; DNA: TGTGCCAGCAGCTTAGGGAGGGGGACCGGCAATGAGCAGTTCTTC
length: 15; D: TRBD2; J: TRBJ2-7; size: NA; V: TRBV27; CDR3: CASSFTSGGAYEQYF; DNA: TGTGCCAGCAGTTTCACTAGCGGGGGGGCCTACGAGCAGTACTTC
length: 15; D: NA; J: TRBJ1-2; size: few; V: TRBV6-5; CDR3: CASRPGTGTNYGYTF; DNA: TGTGCCAGCAGACCCGGGACGGGTACTAACTATGGCTACACCTTC
length: 16; D: NA; J: TRBJ2-7; size: once; V: TRBV18; CDR3: CASSPSLLFTSYEQYF; DNA: TGTGCCAGCTCACCAAGTCTACTTTTCACCTCCTACGAGCAGTACTTC
length: 15; D: TRBD1; J: TRBJ2-1; size: NA; V: TRBV10-1; CDR3: CASARQGSSYNEQFF; DNA: TGCGCCAGCGCAAGACAGGGGTCCTCCTACAATGAGCAGTTCTTC
length: 14; D: TRBD2; J: TRBJ2-2; size: NA; V: TRBV7-6; CDR3: CASSPTGGAGELFF; DNA: TGTGCCAGCAGCCCGACCGGGGGGGCCGGGGAGCTGTTTTTT
length: 14; D: NA; J: TRBJ2-1; size: NA; V: TRBV5-4; CDR3: CASSFTADRPSAFF; DNA: TGTGCCAGCAGCTTTACTGCTGACAGGCCATCGGCATTCTTC
length: 12; D: NA; J: TRBJ2-1; size: NA; V: TRBV7-9; CDR3: CASSPDYHEQFF; DNA: TGTGCCAGCAGTCCGGACTACCATGAGCAGTTCTTC
length: 13; D: NA; J: TRBJ1-2; size: NA; V: TRBV6-5; CDR3: CVSSPGANYGYTF; DNA: TGTGTCAGCAGTCCCGGGGCCAACTATGGCTACACCTTC
length: 11; D: NA; J: TRBJ1-1; size: NA; V: TRBV7-9; CDR3: CASSTLREAFF; DNA: TGTGCCAGCAGCACCTTACGTGAAGCTTTCTTT
length: 12; D: NA; J: TRBJ1-1; size: NA; V: TRBV29-1; CDR3: CSVQKRGTEAFF; DNA: TGCAGCGTGCAAAAGCGGGGCACTGAAGCTTTCTTT
length: 15; D: TRBD1; J: TRBJ1-4; size: NA; V: TRBV5-1; CDR3: CASSRDRSTNEKLFF; DNA: TGCGCCAGCAGCCGGGACAGATCAACTAATGAAAAACTGTTTTTT
length: 20; D: NA; J: TRBJ2-3; size: NA; V: TRBV28; CDR3: CASSFPYGGPPLPPIRAQYF; DNA: TGTGCCAGCAGTTTCCCTTACGGGGGCCCGCCGCTTCCGCCTATACGGGCGCAGTATTTT
length: 17; D: NA; J: TRBJ2-1; size: NA; V: TRBV11-1; CDR3: CASSLKVTKVYRDEQFF; DNA: TGTGCCAGCAGCTTAAAGGTGACAAAGGTTTACCGCGATGAGCAGTTCTTC
length: 15; D: NA; J: TRBJ1-2; size: few; V: TRBV5-1; CDR3: CASSVRGGGIYGYTF; DNA: TGCGCCAGCAGCGTCCGCGGGGGAGGCATCTATGGCTACACCTTC
length: 15; D: TRBD1; J: TRBJ1-5; size: medium-sized; V: TRBV19; CDR3: CASSLRQGGDQPQHF; DNA: TGTGCCAGTAGTCTAAGACAGGGAGGGGATCAGCCCCAGCATTTT
length: 16; D: TRBD1; J: TRBJ1-4; size: NA; V: TRBV7-2; CDR3: CASSSGTAFHNEKLFF; DNA: TGTGCCAGCAGCTCCGGGACAGCGTTCCATAATGAAAAACTGTTTTTT
length: 15; D: TRBD1; J: TRBJ2-7; size: NA; V: TRBV7-8; CDR3: CASRMDRRLSYEQYF; DNA: TGTGCCAGCAGGATGGACAGGAGGCTTTCCTACGAGCAGTACTTC
length: 12; D: NA; J: TRBJ2-7; size: NA; V: TRBV27; CDR3: CASRGTYYEQYF; DNA: TGTGCCAGCAGGGGGACCTACTACGAGCAGTACTTC
length: 18; D: TRBD1; J: TRBJ2-6; size: NA; V: TRBV5-6; CDR3: CASSFPGQSRSGANVLTF; DNA: TGTGCCAGCAGCTTCCCGGGACAGAGCCGCTCTGGGGCCAACGTCCTGACTTTC
length: 15; D: NA; J: TRBJ2-2; size: once; V: TRBV5-4; CDR3: CASSLQGVTTGELFF; DNA: TGTGCCAGCAGCTTGCAAGGGGTTACCACCGGGGAGCTGTTTTTT
length: 15; D: NA; J: TRBJ2-2; size: few; V: TRBV18; CDR3: CASSPGSTNTGELFF; DNA: TGTGCCAGCTCACCGGGCAGTACGAACACCGGGGAGCTGTTTTTT
length: 11; D: NA; J: TRBJ1-1; size: NA; V: TRBV7-2; CDR3: CASSLRNEAFF; DNA: TGTGCCAGCAGCCTCAGAAATGAAGCTTTCTTT
length: 15; D: NA; J: TRBJ1-5; size: once; V: TRBV6-5; CDR3: CASSYSQETHQPQHF; DNA: TGTGCCAGCAGTTACTCTCAGGAAACGCATCAGCCCCAGCATTTT
length: 13; D: NA; J: TRBJ1-5; size: few; V: TRBV6-4; CDR3: CASSEGGHQPQHF; DNA: TGTGCCAGCAGCGAGGGGGGTCATCAGCCCCAGCATTTT
length: 12; D: TRBD2; J: TRBJ2-1; size: NA; V: TRBV10-1; CDR3: CASSESGGLEFF; DNA: TGCGCCAGCAGTGAGTCCGGGGGGTTGGAGTTCTTC
length: 14; D: NA; J: TRBJ2-1; size: once; V: TRBV7-6; CDR3: CASSPPGSHNEQFF; DNA: TGTGCCAGCAGCCCCCCAGGGTCCCACAATGAGCAGTTCTTC
length: 14; D: NA; J: TRBJ2-7; size: NA; V: TRBV7-2; CDR3: CASSLGGYATFQYF; DNA: TGTGCCAGCAGCTTGGGGGGCTACGCTACGTTTCAGTACTTC
length: 12; D: NA; J: TRBJ1-2; size: NA; V: TRBV6-1; CDR3: CASSNSGGGYTF; DNA: TGTGCCAGCAGTAACAGTGGAGGTGGCTACACCTTC
length: 16; D: NA; J: TRBJ2-7; size: NA; V: TRBV15; CDR3: CATSRDLGAAIDEQYF; DNA: TGTGCCACCAGCAGAGATCTCGGAGCCGCTATCGACGAGCAGTACTTC